This T cell receptor beta chain derives from a study of blood T cells in healthy people across ages. The CDR3 contains 15 residues. The V and J ends lost 2 bases and 4 bases respectively, with 14 bases between them. Germline V lookup: CDR1 KGHSH, CDR2 LQKENI. Combining a sample-barcoded 5' primer with a J-beta primer mix, a second PCR ran for 7 to 11 cycles. TCRdb redid the calling of the 5' RACE reads with MiXCR, one entry per CDR3 protein. The sample holds over 1,300,000 distinct CDR3 sequences, roughly 64% seen once. This sequence was found in a young man in good health. The chain is built from TRBV18 and TRBJ1-1, with D hard to call. The specimen was blood. CDR3 DNA sequence: TGTGCCAGCTCACCAATGGTTACCCGATCCACTGAAGCTTTCTTT. It yields the protein CASSPMVTRSTEAFF.